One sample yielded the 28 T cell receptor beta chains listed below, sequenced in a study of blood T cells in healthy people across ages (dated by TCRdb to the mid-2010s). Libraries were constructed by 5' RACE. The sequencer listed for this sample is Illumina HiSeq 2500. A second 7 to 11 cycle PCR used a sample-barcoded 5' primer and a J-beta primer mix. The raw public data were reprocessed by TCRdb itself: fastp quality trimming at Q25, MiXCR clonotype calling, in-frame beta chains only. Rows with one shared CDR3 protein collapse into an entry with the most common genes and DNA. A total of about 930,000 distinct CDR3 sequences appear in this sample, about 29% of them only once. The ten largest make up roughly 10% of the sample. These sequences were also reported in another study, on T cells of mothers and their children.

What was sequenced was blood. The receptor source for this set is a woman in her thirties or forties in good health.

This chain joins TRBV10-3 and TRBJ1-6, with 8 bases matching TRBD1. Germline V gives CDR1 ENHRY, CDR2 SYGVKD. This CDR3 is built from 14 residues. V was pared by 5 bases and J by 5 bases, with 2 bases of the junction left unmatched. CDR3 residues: CAISPTGDNSPLHF. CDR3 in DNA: TGTGCCATCAGTCCGACAGGGGATAATTCACCCCTCCACTTT.

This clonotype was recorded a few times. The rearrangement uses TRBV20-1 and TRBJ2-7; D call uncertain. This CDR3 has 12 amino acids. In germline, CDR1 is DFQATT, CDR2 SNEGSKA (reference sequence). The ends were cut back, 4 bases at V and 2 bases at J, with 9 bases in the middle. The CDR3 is CSAKKGTYEQYF. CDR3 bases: TGCAGTGCTAAGAAGGGTACCTACGAGCAGTACTTC.

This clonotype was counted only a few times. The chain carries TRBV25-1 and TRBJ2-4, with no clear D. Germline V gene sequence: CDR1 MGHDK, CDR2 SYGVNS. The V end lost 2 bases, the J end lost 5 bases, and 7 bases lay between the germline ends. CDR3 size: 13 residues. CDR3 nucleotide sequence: TGTGCCAGCAGTGAAGTGGCGGAAAACATTCAGTACTTC. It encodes CASSEVAENIQYF.

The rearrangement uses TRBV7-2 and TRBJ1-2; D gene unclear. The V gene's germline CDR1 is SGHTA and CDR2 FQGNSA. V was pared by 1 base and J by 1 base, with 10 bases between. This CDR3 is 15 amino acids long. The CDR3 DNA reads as TGTGCCAGCAGCTTAGGGGTGGGGAATAACTATGGCTACACCTTC. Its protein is CASSLGVGNNYGYTF.

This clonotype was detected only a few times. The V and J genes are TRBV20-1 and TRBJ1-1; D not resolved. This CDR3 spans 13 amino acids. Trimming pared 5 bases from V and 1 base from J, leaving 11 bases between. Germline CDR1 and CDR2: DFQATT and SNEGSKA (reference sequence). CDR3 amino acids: CSAGQRQNTEAFF. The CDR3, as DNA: TGCAGTGCTGGGCAACGACAGAACACTGAAGCTTTCTTT.

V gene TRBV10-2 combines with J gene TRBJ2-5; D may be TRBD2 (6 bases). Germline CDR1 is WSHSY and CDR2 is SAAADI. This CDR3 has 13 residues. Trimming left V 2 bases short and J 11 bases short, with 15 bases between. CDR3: CASSEGAGNEQYF. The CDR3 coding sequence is TGCGCCAGCAGTGAGGGTGCGGGGAATGAGCAGTACTTC.

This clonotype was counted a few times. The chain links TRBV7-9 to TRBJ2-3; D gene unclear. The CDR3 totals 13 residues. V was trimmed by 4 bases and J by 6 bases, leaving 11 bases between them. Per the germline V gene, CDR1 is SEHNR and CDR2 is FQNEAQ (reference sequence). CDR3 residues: CASSWTFADTQYF. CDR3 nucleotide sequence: TGTGCCAGCAGCTGGACCTTCGCGGATACGCAGTATTTT.

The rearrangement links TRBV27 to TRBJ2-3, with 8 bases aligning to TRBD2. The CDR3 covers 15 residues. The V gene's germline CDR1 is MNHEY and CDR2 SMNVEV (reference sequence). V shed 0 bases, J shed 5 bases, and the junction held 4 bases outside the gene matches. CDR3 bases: TGTGCCAGCAGTTTATCGCCGGGGGGGGGAGATACGCAGTATTTT. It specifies CASSLSPGGGDTQYF.

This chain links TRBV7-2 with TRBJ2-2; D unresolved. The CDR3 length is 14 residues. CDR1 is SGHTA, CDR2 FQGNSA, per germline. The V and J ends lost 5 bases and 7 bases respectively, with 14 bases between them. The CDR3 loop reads CASSRALLGGELFF. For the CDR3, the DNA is TGTGCCAGCAGCCGGGCTTTACTTGGCGGGGAGCTGTTTTTT.

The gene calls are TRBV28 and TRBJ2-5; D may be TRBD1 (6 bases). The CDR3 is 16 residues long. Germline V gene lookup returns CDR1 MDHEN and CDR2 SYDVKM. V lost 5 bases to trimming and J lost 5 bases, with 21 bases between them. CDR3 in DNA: TGTGCCAGCAGTCCATCCATAACAGGGAGCGAGGAGACCCAGTACTTC. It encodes CASSPSITGSEETQYF.

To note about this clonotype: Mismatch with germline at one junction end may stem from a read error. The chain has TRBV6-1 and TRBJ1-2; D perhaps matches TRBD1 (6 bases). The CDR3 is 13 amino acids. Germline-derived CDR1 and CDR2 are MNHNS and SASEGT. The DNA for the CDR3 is TGTGCCAACAGTGAAGCGGCAGGGGATGGCTACACCTTC. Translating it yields CANSEAAGDGYTF.

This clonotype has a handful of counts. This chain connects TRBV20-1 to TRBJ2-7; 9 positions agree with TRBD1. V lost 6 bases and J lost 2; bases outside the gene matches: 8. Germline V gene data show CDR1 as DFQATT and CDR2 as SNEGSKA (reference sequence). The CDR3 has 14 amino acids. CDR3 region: CSAYRGRHPYEQYF. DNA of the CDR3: TGCAGTGCGTACAGGGGGCGGCACCCCTACGAGCAGTACTTC.

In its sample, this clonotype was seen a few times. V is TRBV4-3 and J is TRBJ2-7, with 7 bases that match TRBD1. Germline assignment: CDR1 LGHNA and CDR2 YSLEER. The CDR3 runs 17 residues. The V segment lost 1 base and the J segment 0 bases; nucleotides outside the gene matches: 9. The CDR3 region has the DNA TGCGCCAGCAGCCAAGGTTTAGGACAGGTCTCCTCCTACGAGCAGTACTTC. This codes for CASSQGLGQVSSYEQYF.

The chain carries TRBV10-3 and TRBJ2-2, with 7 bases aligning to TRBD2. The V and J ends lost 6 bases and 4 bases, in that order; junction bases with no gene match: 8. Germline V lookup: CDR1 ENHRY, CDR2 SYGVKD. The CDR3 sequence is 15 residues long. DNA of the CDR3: TGTGCCATCAGAGGCGGGGGAGGGGCCACCGGGGAGCTGTTTTTT. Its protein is CAIRGGGGATGELFF.

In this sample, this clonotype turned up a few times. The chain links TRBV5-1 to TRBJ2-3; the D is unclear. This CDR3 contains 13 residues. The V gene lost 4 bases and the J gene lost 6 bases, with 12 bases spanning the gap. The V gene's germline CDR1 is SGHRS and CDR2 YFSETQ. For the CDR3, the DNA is TGCGCCAGCAGCGAACTGATAGGGGATACGCAGTATTTT. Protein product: CASSELIGDTQYF.

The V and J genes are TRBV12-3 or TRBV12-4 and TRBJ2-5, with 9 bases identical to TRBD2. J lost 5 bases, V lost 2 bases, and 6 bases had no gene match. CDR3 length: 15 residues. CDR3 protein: CASSLRGGAGETQYF. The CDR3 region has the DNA TGTGCCAGCAGTTTACGCGGGGGGGCCGGGGAGACCCAGTACTTC.

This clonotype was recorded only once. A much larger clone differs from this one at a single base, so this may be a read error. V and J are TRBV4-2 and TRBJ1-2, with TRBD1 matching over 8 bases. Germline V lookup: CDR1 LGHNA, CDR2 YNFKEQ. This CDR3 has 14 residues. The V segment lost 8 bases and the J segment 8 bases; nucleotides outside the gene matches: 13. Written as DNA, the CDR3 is TGTGCCAGCTCACCTCAGGGGGACAGGAAAGGCTACACCTTC. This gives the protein CASSPQGDRKGYTF.

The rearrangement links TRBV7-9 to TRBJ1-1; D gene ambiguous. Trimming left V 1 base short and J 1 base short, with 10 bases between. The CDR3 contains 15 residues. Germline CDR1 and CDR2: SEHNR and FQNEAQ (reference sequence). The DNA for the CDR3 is TGTGCCAGCAGCTTAGTAGCTATGGCGAACACTGAAGCTTTCTTT. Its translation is CASSLVAMANTEAFF.

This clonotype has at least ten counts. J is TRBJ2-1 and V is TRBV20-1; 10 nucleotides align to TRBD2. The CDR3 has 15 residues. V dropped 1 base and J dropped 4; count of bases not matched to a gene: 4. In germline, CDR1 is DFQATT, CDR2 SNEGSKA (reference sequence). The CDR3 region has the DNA TGCAGTGCTAGAGCCCCACTAGCGGGATACAATGAGCAGTTCTTC. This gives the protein CSARAPLAGYNEQFF.

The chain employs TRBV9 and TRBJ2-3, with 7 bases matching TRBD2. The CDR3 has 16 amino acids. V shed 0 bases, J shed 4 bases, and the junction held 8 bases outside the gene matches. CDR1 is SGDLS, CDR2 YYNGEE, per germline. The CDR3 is CASSVGLAVYADTQYF. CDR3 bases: TGTGCCAGCAGCGTAGGCCTAGCGGTCTACGCAGATACGCAGTATTTT.

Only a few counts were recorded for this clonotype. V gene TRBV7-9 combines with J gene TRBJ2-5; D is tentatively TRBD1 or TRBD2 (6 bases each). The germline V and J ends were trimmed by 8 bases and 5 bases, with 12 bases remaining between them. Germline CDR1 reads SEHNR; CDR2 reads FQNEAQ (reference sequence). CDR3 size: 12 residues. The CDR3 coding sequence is TGTGCCAGCTCGGGGGCAGGGGAGACCCAGTACTTC. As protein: CASSGAGETQYF.

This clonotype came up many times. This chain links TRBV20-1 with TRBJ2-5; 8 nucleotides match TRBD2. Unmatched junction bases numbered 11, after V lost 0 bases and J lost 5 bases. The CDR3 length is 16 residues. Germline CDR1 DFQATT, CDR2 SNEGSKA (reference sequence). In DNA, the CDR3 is TGCAGTGCTAGAGATTTGTGGCGGGGGGAGTGGGAGACCCAGTACTTC. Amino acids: CSARDLWRGEWETQYF.

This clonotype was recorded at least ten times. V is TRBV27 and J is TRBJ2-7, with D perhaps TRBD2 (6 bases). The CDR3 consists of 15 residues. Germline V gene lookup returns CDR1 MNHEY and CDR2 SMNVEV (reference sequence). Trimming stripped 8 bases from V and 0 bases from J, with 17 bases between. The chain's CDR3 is CASGWPGDSSYEQYF. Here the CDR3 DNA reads TGTGCCAGCGGATGGCCGGGGGATAGCTCCTACGAGCAGTACTTC.

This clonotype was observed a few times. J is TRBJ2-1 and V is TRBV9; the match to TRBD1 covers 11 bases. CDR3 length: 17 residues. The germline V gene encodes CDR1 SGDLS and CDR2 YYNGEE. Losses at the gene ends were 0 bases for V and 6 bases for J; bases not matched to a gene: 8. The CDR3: CASSVDARGTGGNEQFF. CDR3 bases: TGTGCCAGCAGCGTAGACGCTCGGGGGACAGGGGGCAATGAGCAGTTCTTC. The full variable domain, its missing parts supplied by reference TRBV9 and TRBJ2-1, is DSGVTQTPKHLITATGQRVTLRCSPRSGDLSVYWYQQSLDQGLQFLIQYYNGEERAKGNILERFSAQQFPDLHSELNLSSLELGDSALYFCASSVDARGTGGNEQFFGPGTRLTVL.

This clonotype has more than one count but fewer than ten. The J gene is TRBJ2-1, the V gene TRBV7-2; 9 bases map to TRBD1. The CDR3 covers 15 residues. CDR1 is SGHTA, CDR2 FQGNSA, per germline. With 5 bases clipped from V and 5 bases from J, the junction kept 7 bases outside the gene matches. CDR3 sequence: CASSTPGTGNNEQFF. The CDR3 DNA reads TGTGCCAGCAGCACACCCGGGACAGGGAACAATGAGCAGTTCTTC.

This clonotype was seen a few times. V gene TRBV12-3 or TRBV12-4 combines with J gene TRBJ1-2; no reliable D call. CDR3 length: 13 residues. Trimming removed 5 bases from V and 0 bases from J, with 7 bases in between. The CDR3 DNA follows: TGTGCCAGCAGTGGTCTGACTAACTATGGCTACACCTTC. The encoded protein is CASSGLTNYGYTF.

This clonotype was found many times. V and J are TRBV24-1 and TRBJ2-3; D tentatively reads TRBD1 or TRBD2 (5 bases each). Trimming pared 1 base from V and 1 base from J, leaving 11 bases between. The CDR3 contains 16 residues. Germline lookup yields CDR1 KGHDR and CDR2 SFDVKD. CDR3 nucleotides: TGTGCCACCAGTGATTTCAGTGGGGGACGCACAGATACGCAGTATTTT. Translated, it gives CATSDFSGGRTDTQYF.

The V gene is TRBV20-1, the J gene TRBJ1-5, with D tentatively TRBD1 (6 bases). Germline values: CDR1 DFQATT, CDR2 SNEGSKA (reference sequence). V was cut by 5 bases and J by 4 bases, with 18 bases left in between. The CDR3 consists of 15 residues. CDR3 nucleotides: TGCAGTGCTTACGCCGCCGGGACAAATAATCAGCCCCAGCATTTT. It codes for CSAYAAGTNNQPQHF.